A single T cell receptor beta chain is shown here with its context. The antigen is unknown. Amplified TCR beta CDR3 regions derived from RNA transcripts. The HTBI set primed first-round TCR CDR3 RT-PCR. TCRdb itself ran the multiplex PCR reads through MiXCR, one entry per CDR3 protein. This sample has approximately 380,000 distinct CDR3 sequences, with 11% to 15% found just once. The sample is drawn from a study of T cells in Graves' hyperthyroidism and ophthalmopathy. Study-level results: Classification by a 13 V-J model distinguished ophthalmopathy from stable hyperthyroidism.

PBMCs were obtained from roughly 10 ml fresh peripheral blood. Germline CDR1 and CDR2: SGHRS and YFSETQ. With 4 bases clipped from V and 3 bases from J, the junction kept 6 bases outside the gene matches. The CDR3 length is 15 residues. Sequences were obtained from blood. The rearrangement uses TRBV5-1 and TRBJ2-3, with 9 bases aligning to TRBD1. The source is a man between 50 and 59 years old with Graves' ophthalmopathy. The CDR3 region has the DNA TGCGCCAGCAGCCTACCACAGGGGGCGACAGATACGCAGTATTTT. As protein: CASSLPQGATDTQYF.